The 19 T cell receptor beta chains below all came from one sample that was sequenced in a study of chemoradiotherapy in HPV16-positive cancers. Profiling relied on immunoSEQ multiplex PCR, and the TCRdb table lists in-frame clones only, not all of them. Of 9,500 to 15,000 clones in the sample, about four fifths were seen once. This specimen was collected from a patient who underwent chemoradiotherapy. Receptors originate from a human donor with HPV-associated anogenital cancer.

CDR3 region: CASSIRIAANTEAFF. The CDR3 DNA sequence: TGTGCCAGTAGTATCAGAATCGCGGCGAACACTGAAGCTTTCTTT. The chain carries TRBV19 and TRBJ1-1, with D hard to call. This CDR3 has 15 amino acids. V was clipped by 3 bases and J by 1 base, with 12 bases between them. Germline V lookup: CDR1 LNHDA, CDR2 SQIVND (reference sequence). The whole variable domain, remainder taken from reference TRBV19 and TRBJ1-1, is DGGITQSPKYLFRKEGQNVTLSCEQNLNHDAMYWYRQDPGQGLRLIYYSQIVNDFQKGDIAEGYSVSREKKESFPLTVTSAQKNPTAFYLCASSIRIAANTEAFFGQGTRLTVV.

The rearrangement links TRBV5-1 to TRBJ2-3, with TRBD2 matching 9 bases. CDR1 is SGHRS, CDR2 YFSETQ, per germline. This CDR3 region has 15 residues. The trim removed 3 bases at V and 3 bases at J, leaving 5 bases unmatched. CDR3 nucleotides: TGCGCCAGCAGCTGGTCGGGACTAGCAACAGATACGCAGTATTTT. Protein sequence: CASSWSGLATDTQYF.

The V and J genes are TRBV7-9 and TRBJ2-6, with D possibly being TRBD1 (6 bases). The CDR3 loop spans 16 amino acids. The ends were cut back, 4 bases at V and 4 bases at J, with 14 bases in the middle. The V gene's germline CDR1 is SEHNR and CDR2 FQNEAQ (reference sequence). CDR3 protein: CASSSTTGKGANVLTF. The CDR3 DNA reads TGTGCCAGCAGCTCGACAACAGGGAAAGGGGCCAACGTCCTGACTTTC.

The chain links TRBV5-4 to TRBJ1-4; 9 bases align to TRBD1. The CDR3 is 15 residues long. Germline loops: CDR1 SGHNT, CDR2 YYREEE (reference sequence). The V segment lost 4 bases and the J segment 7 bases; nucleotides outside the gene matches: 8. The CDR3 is CASSPTGGRGEKLFF. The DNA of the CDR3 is TGTGCCAGCAGCCCAACAGGGGGCAGGGGTGAAAAACTGTTTTTT.

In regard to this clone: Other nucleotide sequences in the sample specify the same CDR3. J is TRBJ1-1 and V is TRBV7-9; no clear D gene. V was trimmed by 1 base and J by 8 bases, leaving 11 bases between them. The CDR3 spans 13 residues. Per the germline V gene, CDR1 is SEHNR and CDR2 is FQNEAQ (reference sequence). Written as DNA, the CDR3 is TGTGCCAGCAGCTTAGTTGGGCCGGAGGAAGCTTTCTTT. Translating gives CASSLVGPEEAFF.

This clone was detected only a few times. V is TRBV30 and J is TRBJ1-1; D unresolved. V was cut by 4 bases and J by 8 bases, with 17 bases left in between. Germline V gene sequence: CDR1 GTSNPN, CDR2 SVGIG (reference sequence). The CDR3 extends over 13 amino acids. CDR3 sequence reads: CAWTNKPRKEAFF. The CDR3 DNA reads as TGTGCCTGGACAAATAAACCGCGGAAAGAAGCTTTCTTT.

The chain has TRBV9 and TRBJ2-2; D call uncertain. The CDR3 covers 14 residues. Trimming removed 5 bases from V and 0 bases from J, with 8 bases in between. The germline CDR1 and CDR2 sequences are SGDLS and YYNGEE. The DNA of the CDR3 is TGTGCCAGCAGTCGGACGGCGAACACCGGGGAGCTGTTTTTT. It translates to CASSRTANTGELFF.

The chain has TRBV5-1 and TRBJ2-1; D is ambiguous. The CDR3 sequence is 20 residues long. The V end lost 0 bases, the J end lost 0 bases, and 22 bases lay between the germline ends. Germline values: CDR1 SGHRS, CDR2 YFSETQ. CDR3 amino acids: CASSLVGPSNPPSSYNEQFF. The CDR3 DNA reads TGCGCCAGCAGCTTGGTAGGTCCCTCGAACCCTCCAAGCTCCTACAATGAGCAGTTCTTC.

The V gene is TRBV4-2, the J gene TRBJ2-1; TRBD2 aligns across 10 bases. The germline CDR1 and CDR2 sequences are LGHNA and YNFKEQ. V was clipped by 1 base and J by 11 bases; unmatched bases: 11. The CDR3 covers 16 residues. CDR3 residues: CASSQGLTSGDLQQFF. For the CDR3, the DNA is TGTGCCAGCAGCCAAGGTCTCACTAGCGGGGATCTCCAGCAGTTCTTC.

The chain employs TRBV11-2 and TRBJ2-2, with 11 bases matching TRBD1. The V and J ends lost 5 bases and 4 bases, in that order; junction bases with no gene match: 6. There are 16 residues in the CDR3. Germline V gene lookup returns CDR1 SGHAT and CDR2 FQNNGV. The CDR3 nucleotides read TGTGCCAGCAGCCCCGGACAGGGGGCTATCACCGGGGAGCTGTTTTTT. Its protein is CASSPGQGAITGELFF.

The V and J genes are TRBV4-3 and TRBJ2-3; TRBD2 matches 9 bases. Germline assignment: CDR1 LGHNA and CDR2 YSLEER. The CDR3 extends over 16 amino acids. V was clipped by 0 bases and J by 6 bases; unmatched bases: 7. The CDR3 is CASSQDRGGGGDTQYF. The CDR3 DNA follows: TGCGCCAGCAGCCAAGATCGGGGCGGGGGGGGCGATACGCAGTATTTT.

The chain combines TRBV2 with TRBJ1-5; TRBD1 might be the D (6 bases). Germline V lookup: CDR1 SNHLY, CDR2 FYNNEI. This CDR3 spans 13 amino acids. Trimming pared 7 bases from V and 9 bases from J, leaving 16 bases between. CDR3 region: CASTLGGQGPQHF. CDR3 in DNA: TGTGCCAGCACGTTGGGGGGGCAGGGGCCCCAGCATTTT.

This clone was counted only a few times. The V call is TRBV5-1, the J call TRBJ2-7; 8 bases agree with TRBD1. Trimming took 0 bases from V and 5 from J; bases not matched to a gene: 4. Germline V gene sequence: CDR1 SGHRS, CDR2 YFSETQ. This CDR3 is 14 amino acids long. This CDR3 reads CASSLAQQGDEQYF. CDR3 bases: TGCGCCAGCAGCTTGGCCCAACAGGGGGACGAGCAGTACTTC.

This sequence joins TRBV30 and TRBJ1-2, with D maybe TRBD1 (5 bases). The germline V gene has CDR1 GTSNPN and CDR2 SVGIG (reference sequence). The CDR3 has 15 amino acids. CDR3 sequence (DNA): TGTGTCACGGGGGGGGAGGGGTCCTCTAACTATGGCTACACCTTC. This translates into CVTGGEGSSNYGYTF.

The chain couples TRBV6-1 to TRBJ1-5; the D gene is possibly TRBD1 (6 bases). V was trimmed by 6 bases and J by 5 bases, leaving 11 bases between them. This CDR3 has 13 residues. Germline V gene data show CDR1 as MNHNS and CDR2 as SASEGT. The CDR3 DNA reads TGTGCCAGCAGCCTTTACAGGGATCAGCCCCAGCATTTT. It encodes CASSLYRDQPQHF.

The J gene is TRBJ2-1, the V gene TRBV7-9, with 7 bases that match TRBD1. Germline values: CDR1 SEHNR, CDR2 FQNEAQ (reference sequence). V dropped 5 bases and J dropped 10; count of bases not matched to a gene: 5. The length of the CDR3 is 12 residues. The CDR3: CASSLRGNEQFF. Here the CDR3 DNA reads TGTGCCAGCAGCCTCAGGGGGAACGAGCAGTTCTTC. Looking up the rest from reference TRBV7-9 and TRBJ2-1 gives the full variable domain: DTGVSQNPRHKITKRGQNVTFRCDPISEHNRLYWYRQTLGQGPEFLTYFQNEAQLEKSRLLSDRFSAERPKGSFSTLEIQRTEQGDSAMYLCASSLRGNEQFFGPGTRLTVL.

CDR3: CASSQTLAGGRHNEQFF. CDR3 sequence (DNA): TGTGCCAGCAGCCAAACCCTAGCGGGGGGCCGTCACAATGAGCAGTTCTTC. This chain links TRBV4-2 with TRBJ2-1; 11 bases line up with TRBD2. Germline V CDR1 and CDR2: LGHNA, YNFKEQ. The ends lost 2 bases at V and 5 bases at J; junction bases unmatched: 8. This CDR3 region has 17 residues.

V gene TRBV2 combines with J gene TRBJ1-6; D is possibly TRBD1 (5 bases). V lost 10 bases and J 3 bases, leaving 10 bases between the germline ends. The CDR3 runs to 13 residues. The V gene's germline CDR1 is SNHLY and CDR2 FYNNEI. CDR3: CATKGDYNSPLHF. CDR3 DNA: TGTGCCACCAAAGGGGACTATAATTCACCCCTCCACTTT. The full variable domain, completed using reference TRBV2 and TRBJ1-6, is EPEVTQTPSHQVTQMGQEVILRCVPISNHLYFYWYRQILGQKVEFLVSFYNNEISEKSEIFDDQFSVERPDGSNFTLKIRSTKLEDSAMYFCATKGDYNSPLHFGNGTRLTVT.

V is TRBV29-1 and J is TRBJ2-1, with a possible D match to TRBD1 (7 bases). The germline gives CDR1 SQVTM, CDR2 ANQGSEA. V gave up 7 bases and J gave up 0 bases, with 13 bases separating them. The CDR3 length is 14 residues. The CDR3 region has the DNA TGCAGCGCCGCGGGACAGAGCTCCTACAATGAGCAGTTCTTC. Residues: CSAAGQSSYNEQFF.